This TCR beta chain was retrieved from a study of shared clonotypes between healthy human individuals. The V gene end was trimmed by 2 bases and the J gene end by 6 bases; junction bases not matched to a gene: 2. This CDR3 is 12 amino acids long. CDR1 GTSNPN and CDR2 SVGIG come from the germline V gene (reference sequence). Sequencing used immunoSEQ multiplex PCR; TCRdb keeps in-frame clones, though not all of them. The sample records 2,500,000 or so clones, more than 80% being singletons. The sample taken for sequencing was naive CD4+ T cells sorted from blood. Subset meaning: CD45RA+ positively selected. The chain combines TRBV30 with TRBJ2-5; 8 bases line up with TRBD1. This clonotype was sampled from a man younger than 35 in good health. The CDR3 DNA is TGTGCCTGGAGTACAGGGGGAAAGACCCAGTACTTC. It codes for CAWSTGGKTQYF.